The rows below give T cell receptor beta chains drawn from one sample of a study of blood T cells in healthy people across ages. TCRdb reanalysed the 5' RACE reads using MiXCR and keeps one entry per CDR3 protein. Of 1 million or so distinct CDR3 sequences listed, around 45% are singletons. The sample consisted of blood. The receptors were gathered from a woman aged 55-69 years in good health. Each CDR3 is given with its conserved first and last residue. Fields, in order: clone size, J gene, V gene, D gene, CDR3 protein, CDR3 DNA. A D gene is named only where the DNA matches it firmly. The size of a clone is reported for some rows only, either as once, few or many, or as a class for expanded clones.

>-|TRBJ2-1|TRBV20-1|-
CSARQLDQQFF
TGCAGTGCTAGACAGCTTGATCAGCAGTTCTTC
>-|TRBJ2-1|TRBV27|-
CASSLGRGEQFF
TGTGCCAGCAGCTTGGGCCGAGGTGAGCAGTTCTTC
>-|TRBJ2-7|TRBV5-1|TRBD1
CASSLVRGDRETYEQYF
TGCGCCAGCAGCTTGGTCAGAGGGGACAGGGAAACCTACGAGCAGTACTTC
>-|TRBJ2-7|TRBV9|-
CASSVVSGSEQYF
TGTGCCAGCAGCGTAGTATCTGGGAGCGAGCAGTACTTC
>-|TRBJ2-3|TRBV20-1|-
CSATLITSTDTQYF
TGCAGTGCTACCCTAATTACTAGCACAGATACGCAGTATTTT
>-|TRBJ2-7|TRBV29-1|-
CSARTTNEQYF
TGCAGCGCCCGGACTACAAATGAGCAGTACTTC
>few|TRBJ2-1|TRBV6-5|-
CASSYSMGDEQFF
TGTGCCAGCAGTTACTCGATGGGGGATGAGCAGTTCTTC
>few|TRBJ1-6|TRBV25-1|-
CASSVQSENSPLHF
TGTGCCAGCAGTGTACAGTCTGAAAATTCACCCCTCCACTTT
>few|TRBJ1-2|TRBV3-1|-
CASSQESLGNGYTF
TGTGCCAGCAGCCAAGAATCCCTAGGGAATGGCTACACCTTC
>-|TRBJ2-1|TRBV7-8|-
CASSPESEQFF
TGTGCCAGCAGCCCCGAGTCAGAGCAGTTCTTC
>once|TRBJ2-4|TRBV3-1|TRBD2
CASSPGLAGVAKNIQYF
TGTGCCAGCAGCCCGGGACTAGCGGGGGTAGCCAAAAACATTCAGTACTTC